Listed below are T cell receptor beta chains from one sample, sequenced in a study of Ad26.COV2.S vaccination and SARS-CoV-2 variants. Using immunoSEQ multiplex PCR, the repertoire was profiled, and TCRdb retains in-frame clones only, with some absent. Among about 400,000 clones listed, over 80% were seen once. Sequenced here: peripheral blood, sampled in a trial of Ad26.COV2.S vaccine versus placebo. Source of these receptors: a person between 18 and 60 years old who received the Ad26.COV2.S COVID-19 vaccine or a placebo. CDR3s include the opening cysteine and the closing phenylalanine or tryptophan. The order of the fields is V gene, J gene, clone size, D gene, CDR3 DNA, CDR3 protein. A D gene is named only where the DNA matches it firmly. The size of a clone is reported for some rows only, either as once, few or many, or as a class for expanded clones.

TRBV11-2	TRBJ1-1	.	TRBD1	TGTGCCAGCAGCGAACAGGGGGCCACTGAAGCTTTCTTT	CASSEQGATEAFF
TRBV27	TRBJ1-4	.	TRBD1	TGTGCCAGCCGGAAAGAACAGGGGGAGTTTGGTAATGAAAAACTGTTTTTT	CASRKEQGEFGNEKLFF
TRBV15	TRBJ2-5	.	.	TGTGCCACCAGCTCCCGGGGGGCCGATTGGGAGACCCAGTACTTC	CATSSRGADWETQYF
TRBV19	TRBJ2-7	.	.	TGTGCCAGTAGTGATCCGGGACACTTCTACGAGCAGTACTTC	CASSDPGHFYEQYF
TRBV5-4	TRBJ1-6	.	TRBD1	TGTGCCAGCAGCTTGGGACAGGGGGCTTCACCCCTCCACTTT	CASSLGQGASPLHF
TRBV5-1	TRBJ1-4	.	.	TGCGCCAGCAGCTTGGAAGAGTCAACTAATGAAAAACTGTTTTTT	CASSLEESTNEKLFF
TRBV4-3	TRBJ2-1	.	TRBD1	TGCGCCAGCAGCCAAGATCAATACATGGACAGGGGGTCCTACAATGAGCAGTTCTTC	CASSQDQYMDRGSYNEQFF
TRBV10-3	TRBJ1-1	.	TRBD1	TGTGCCATCAGAAACAGGGGGATGAACACTGAAGCTTTCTTT	CAIRNRGMNTEAFF
TRBV5-1	TRBJ1-1	.	TRBD1	TGCGCCAGCAGCTTCGGGACAGGGGGTAACACTGAAGCTTTCTTT	CASSFGTGGNTEAFF
TRBV9	TRBJ1-1	.	.	TGTGCCAGCAGCGCAGGGGAAGGGCGGACTGAAGCTTTCTTT	CASSAGEGRTEAFF
TRBV10-1	TRBJ2-3	.	.	TGCGCCAGCAGGGACAGCTACACAGATACGCAGTATTTT	CASRDSYTDTQYF
TRBV7-6	TRBJ1-5	.	.	TGTGCCAGCAGCTTAATAGGATATAGCAATCAGCCCCAGCATTTT	CASSLIGYSNQPQHF
TRBV4-1	TRBJ2-3	.	.	TGCGCCAGCAGCCACTTACTCCCCGGGCCAGATACGCAGTATTTT	CASSHLLPGPDTQYF
TRBV6-2/TRBV6-3	TRBJ2-1	.	TRBD2	TGTGCCAGCAGTTACCGCGGGGGGGCCGAGCATGAGCAGTTCTTC	CASSYRGGAEHEQFF
TRBV6-4	TRBJ1-1	.	TRBD1	TGTGCCAGCAGGGAAAACCCAGGGGGAACTGAAGCTTTCTTT	CASRENPGGTEAFF
TRBV6-1	TRBJ2-4	.	TRBD2	TGTGCCAGCAGTGAAGTATACGGACTAGCGTTAGGAGCCAAAAACATTCAGTACTTC	CASSEVYGLALGAKNIQYF
TRBV5-1	TRBJ1-2	.	TRBD1	TGCGCCAGCAGCGAGACCGGGACAGGGGTAAACGGCTACACCTTC	CASSETGTGVNGYTF
TRBV7-9	TRBJ1-1	.	TRBD1	TGTGCCAGCAGTCGGACAGGTGAGAACACTGAAGCTTTCTTT	CASSRTGENTEAFF
TRBV2	TRBJ1-2	.	.	TGTGCCAGCAGTGAAACAGGGCTAAACTATGGCTACACCTTC	CASSETGLNYGYTF
TRBV7-9	TRBJ1-6	.	.	TGTGCCAGCAGCTTAGTTGGGGGAAATTCACCCCTCCACTTT	CASSLVGGNSPLHF
TRBV6-5	TRBJ1-4	once	TRBD1	TGTGCCAGCACCCCGATAAAGGGGGCTGAAAAACTGTTTTTT	CASTPIKGAEKLFF
TRBV5-1	TRBJ1-4	few	.	TGCGCCAGCAGCTTAGGGGGGACTAATGAAAAACTGTTTTTT	CASSLGGTNEKLFF
TRBV11-2	TRBJ2-3	.	.	TGTGCCAGCAGCTCGTCATGGGGCGGGGGCACAGATACGCAGTATTTT	CASSSSWGGGTDTQYF
TRBV29-1	TRBJ2-7	.	TRBD2	TGCAGCGCGATGTATAGCGGGGGGTTCTACGAGCAGTACTTC	CSAMYSGGFYEQYF